Listed here are 9 T cell receptor beta chains from one sample, sequenced in a study of blood T cell repertoires in COVID-19. Method: immunoSEQ multiplex PCR; TCRdb's copy keeps in-frame clones and lacks some. The table records 100,000 to 150,000 clones, about 84% of them present only once. Sequencing input: peripheral blood. Receptors were obtained from a human donor in a cohort sampled during active COVID-19.

The CDR3 bases are TGTGCCACCAACCCGGACAGCTTGAACACTGAAGCTTTCTTT. It encodes CATNPDSLNTEAFF. The chain has TRBV5-8 and TRBJ1-1, with a possible D match to TRBD1 (6 bases). Germline V lookup: CDR1 SGHTS, CDR2 YDEGEE. CDR3 length equals 14 residues. V shed 9 bases and J shed 0 bases, with 15 bases lying between them.

V gene TRBV6-1 combines with J gene TRBJ1-4; D possibly corresponds to TRBD1 (5 bases). Germline CDR1 MNHNS, CDR2 SASEGT. Trimming removed 2 bases at V and 6 bases at J, with 13 bases between. The CDR3 loop spans 15 amino acids. As DNA, the CDR3 is TGTGCCAGCAGTGAACGTGTAGGGGAGGATGAAAAACTGTTTTTT. Amino acids: CASSERVGEDEKLFF.

The chain joins TRBV6-9 to TRBJ1-2; 8 nucleotides match TRBD1. In germline, CDR1 is MNHGY, CDR2 SVAAGI. Trimming removed 6 bases from V and 7 bases from J; junction bases left unmatched: 4. This CDR3 has 12 residues. The CDR3 bases are TGTGCCAGCAGGCAGGGGGCTATTGGCTACACCTTC. Encoded protein: CASRQGAIGYTF.

The chain uses TRBV10-3 and TRBJ2-7; no clear D. CDR1 ENHRY and CDR2 SYGVKD come from the germline V gene. The ends were cut back, 2 bases at V and 3 bases at J, with 20 bases in the middle. CDR3 length equals 17 residues. CDR3 DNA: TGTGCCATCAGTGAGCTAGACGTCCATCGCCTCAACTACGAGCAGTACTTC. It yields the protein CAISELDVHRLNYEQYF.

This clone was found a few times. The chain employs TRBV24-1 and TRBJ1-1, with TRBD1 matching 7 bases. This CDR3 region has 13 residues. V was clipped by 9 bases and J by 5 bases; unmatched bases: 8. The germline gives CDR1 KGHDR, CDR2 SFDVKD. The CDR3 loop reads CATEGAAGTEAFF. The CDR3 DNA reads TGTGCCACCGAGGGGGCCGCGGGGACTGAAGCTTTCTTT.

Here the CDR3 DNA reads TGTGCCAGCATGGGCGGGTTCAGCACAGATACGCAGTATTTT. It yields the protein CASMGGFSTDTQYF. This rearrangement joins TRBV7-2 to TRBJ2-3; D is perhaps TRBD2 (5 bases). Germline CDR1 and CDR2: SGHTA and FQGNSA. V was pared by 7 bases and J by 0 bases, with 11 bases between. The CDR3 runs 14 residues.

V usage is TRBV5-4 and J usage is TRBJ1-1; tentatively, D is TRBD1 (6 bases). The ends were cut back, 4 bases at V and 1 base at J, with 11 bases in the middle. Germline lookup yields CDR1 SGHNT and CDR2 YYREEE (reference sequence). This CDR3 region has 14 residues. This chain's CDR3 is CASSLKQGNTEAFF. CDR3 nucleotide sequence: TGTGCCAGCAGCCTGAAACAGGGGAACACTGAAGCTTTCTTT.

V usage is TRBV21-1 and J usage is TRBJ2-1; the table assigns TRBD2, which was not confirmed against the DNA. TRBV21-1 is a known pseudogene. The CDR3 runs to 17 residues. In DNA form, the CDR3 reads TGTGCCAGCAGTCCCAACCGGGGCGGGGGCTCCTACAATGAGCAGTTCTTC. This sequence encodes CASSPNRGGGSYNEQFF.

This clone was found a few times. J is TRBJ2-7 and V is TRBV10-3, with TRBD2 matching 10 bases. The V gene's germline CDR1 is ENHRY and CDR2 SYGVKD. V gave up 5 bases and J gave up 5 bases; unmatched junction bases: 12. The length of the CDR3 is 16 residues. Written as DNA, the CDR3 is TGTGCCATCAGTCCAAGCGGGAGGGCCTGGGGACACGAGCAGTACTTC. Protein sequence: CAISPSGRAWGHEQYF.